One and the same sample provided the 16 T cell receptor beta chains below, sequenced in a study of blood T cell repertoires in COVID-19. Assay: immunoSEQ multiplex PCR; the TCRdb copy retains only in-frame clones and omits some. Of about 370,000 clones listed, around 91% are singletons. The sequenced sample was PBMCs or T cells enriched from blood (not recorded which). Receptors originate from a man aged 18 to 29 who had recovered from COVID-19.

This chain uses TRBV19 with TRBJ1-5; TRBD1 matches 7 bases. With 5 bases clipped from V and 0 bases from J, the junction kept 7 bases outside the gene matches. The germline V gene has CDR1 LNHDA and CDR2 SQIVND (reference sequence). The CDR3 runs 16 residues. DNA of the CDR3: TGTGCCAGTAGTGGGGGGACAGCTTATAGCAATCAGCCCCAGCATTTT. Its protein product is CASSGGTAYSNQPQHF.

V gene TRBV19 combines with J gene TRBJ1-5; D unresolved. There are 13 residues in the CDR3. The germline V gene has CDR1 LNHDA and CDR2 SQIVND (reference sequence). V shed 4 bases and J shed 5 bases, with 9 bases lying between them. CDR3 nucleotides: TGTGCCAGTAGTACCCAGGTGGATCAGCCCCAGCATTTT. This gives the protein CASSTQVDQPQHF.

This rearrangement joins TRBV19 to TRBJ2-1; maybe TRBD2 (6 bases). CDR1 and CDR2 from the germline V gene are LNHDA and SQIVND (reference sequence). CDR3 length equals 13 residues. V dropped 1 base and J dropped 9 bases, with 10 bases sitting between them. The CDR3 loop reads CASSIGGTSEQFF. In nucleotides, the CDR3 is TGTGCCAGTAGTATAGGGGGGACTTCTGAGCAGTTCTTC. Using reference TRBV19 and TRBJ2-1 for the parts outside the CDR3, the full variable domain is DGGITQSPKYLFRKEGQNVTLSCEQNLNHDAMYWYRQDPGQGLRLIYYSQIVNDFQKGDIAEGYSVSREKKESFPLTVTSAQKNPTAFYLCASSIGGTSEQFFGPGTRLTVL.

The CDR3 region has the DNA TGTGCCAGCAGTTACCGGACTAGCGGAAGTTACAATGAGCAGTTCTTC. Amino acids: CASSYRTSGSYNEQFF. The genes are TRBV6-2 or TRBV6-3 and TRBJ2-1; 10 bases align to TRBD2. The CDR3 is 16 amino acids. V shed 2 bases, J shed 4 bases, and the junction held 5 bases outside the gene matches. CDR1 MNHEY and CDR2 SVGEGT come from the germline V gene.

The chain links TRBV11-2 to TRBJ1-2; the D is unclear. This CDR3 comprises 14 residues. V lost 6 bases to trimming and J lost 2 bases, with 13 bases between them. Germline V CDR1 and CDR2: SGHAT, FQNNGV. CDR3 amino acids: CASSSPGTNYGYTF. The CDR3 nucleotides read TGTGCCAGCAGTTCCCCCGGTACCAACTATGGCTACACCTTC.

The J gene is TRBJ2-3, the V gene TRBV5-1, with 9 bases fitting TRBD1. With 6 bases clipped from V and 5 bases from J, the junction kept 7 bases outside the gene matches. This CDR3 is 14 amino acids long. Per the germline V gene, CDR1 is SGHRS and CDR2 is YFSETQ. The CDR3, as DNA: TGCGCCAGCAAATCGGGACAGGGTCAAGATACGCAGTATTTT. Translating gives CASKSGQGQDTQYF.

The table lists this clone with a count of one. The V and J genes are TRBV10-2 and TRBJ2-7; possible D gene TRBD1, 6 bases. Trimming stripped 7 bases from V and 2 bases from J, with 12 bases between. The CDR3 sequence is 13 residues long. Germline V gene sequence: CDR1 WSHSY, CDR2 SAAADI. CDR3 bases: TGCGCCAGCACGGGGACAACAACCTACGAGCAGTACTTC. It specifies CASTGTTTYEQYF.

The chain carries TRBV7-2 and TRBJ2-1; 8 bases align to TRBD2. The CDR3 sequence is 15 residues long. The V and J ends lost 4 bases and 3 bases, in that order; junction bases with no gene match: 5. Germline CDR1 and CDR2: SGHTA and FQGNSA. The CDR3 DNA reads TGTGCCAGCAGCTCCTCTAGCGGGTTCTACAATGAGCAGTTCTTC. Its translation is CASSSSSGFYNEQFF.

V and J are TRBV3-1 (or the pseudogene TRBV3-2) and TRBJ1-2, with 8 bases identical to TRBD1. Germline CDR1 and CDR2: LGHDT and YNNKEL (reference sequence). This CDR3 comprises 14 residues. Losses at the gene ends were 4 bases for V and 8 bases for J; bases not matched to a gene: 9. CDR3 in DNA: TGTGCCAGCAGCCGACTAGGACAGGGCCGGGGCTACACCTTC. This translates into CASSRLGQGRGYTF.

J is TRBJ1-4 and V is TRBV30, with TRBD1 matching 9 bases. The germline CDR1 and CDR2 sequences are GTSNPN and SVGIG (reference sequence). CDR3 length: 14 residues. The V and J ends lost 5 bases and 6 bases, in that order; junction bases with no gene match: 7. The CDR3 DNA is TGTGCCTGGGCGGGCGGACAGGGGTATGAAAAACTGTTTTTT. As protein: CAWAGGQGYEKLFF.

This clone has more than one count but fewer than ten. The rearrangement links TRBV23-1 to TRBJ1-1, with D uncertain. TRBV23-1 is treated as an ORF (open reading frame) with a function not yet certain. V lost 5 bases to trimming and J lost 0 bases, with 4 bases between them. The CDR3 is 12 amino acids. CDR3 amino acids: CASSDMNTEAFF. The CDR3, as DNA: TGCGCCAGCAGTGACATGAACACTGAAGCTTTCTTT.

This chain connects TRBV5-5 to TRBJ2-3; possibly TRBD2 for D (5 bases). V was trimmed by 0 bases and J by 3 bases, leaving 11 bases between them. Germline values: CDR1 SGHKS, CDR2 YYEKEE (reference sequence). The CDR3 runs to 15 residues. The DNA for the CDR3 is TGTGCCAGCAGCTTGGTTGGACTGGAAACAGATACGCAGTATTTT. Its translation: CASSLVGLETDTQYF.

This rearrangement joins TRBV5-6 to TRBJ2-1; D is perhaps TRBD1 (6 bases). V was cut by 3 bases and J by 7 bases, with 11 bases left in between. Germline V gives CDR1 SGHDT, CDR2 YYEEEE. The CDR3 length is 13 residues. CDR3 in DNA: TGTGCCAGCAGCTCTCGACAGGCAAATGAGCAGTTCTTC. It is translated as CASSSRQANEQFF.

This sequence joins TRBV5-1 and TRBJ2-2; 7 bases fit TRBD1. V lost 5 bases to trimming and J lost 4 bases; unmatched junction nucleotides: 2. In germline, CDR1 is SGHRS, CDR2 YFSETQ. The CDR3 extends over 13 amino acids. CDR3 residues: CASRTGVTGELFF. CDR3 in DNA: TGCGCCAGCAGAACAGGGGTCACCGGGGAGCTGTTTTTT. The full variable domain, completed using reference TRBV5-1 and TRBJ2-2, is KAGVTQTPRYLIKTRGQQVTLSCSPISGHRSVSWYQQTPGQGLQFLFEYFSETQRNKGNFPGRFSGRQFSNSRSEMNVSTLELGDSALYLCASRTGVTGELFFGEGSRLTVL.

The chain is built from TRBV5-1 and TRBJ2-1; 15 positions match TRBD2. The CDR3 contains 18 residues. Looked up from germline, CDR1 is SGHRS and CDR2 is YFSETQ. V trimming: 0 bases; J trimming: 8 bases; junction bases outside the gene matches: 9. CDR3 region: CASSLGPFGLAGGDEQFF. Written as DNA, the CDR3 is TGCGCCAGCAGCTTGGGCCCGTTTGGACTAGCGGGAGGGGATGAGCAGTTCTTC.

The chain joins TRBV3-1 (or the pseudogene TRBV3-2) to TRBJ1-1; the match to TRBD1 covers 7 bases. Germline-derived CDR1 and CDR2 are LGHDT and YNNKEL (reference sequence). CDR3 length: 12 residues. V shed 4 bases and J 5 bases; nucleotides not matched to a gene: 1. The CDR3 here is CASSPQGTEAFF. The DNA of the CDR3 is TGTGCCAGCAGCCCACAGGGGACTGAAGCTTTCTTT.